The rows below give T cell receptor beta chains drawn from one sample of a study of shared clonotypes between healthy human individuals. This table comes from immunoSEQ multiplex PCR, and its TCRdb copy is limited to in-frame clones, with some not included. In the table there are around 480,000 clones, 75% to 80% of which are singletons. Input material: PBMCs. Receptors were obtained from a woman aged 40 to 50 in good health. Some clones in this sample may be carry-over from other donors' samples. The CDR3 runs from the conserved cysteine through the conserved F or W. The order of the fields is CDR3 DNA, CDR3 protein, D gene, J gene, clone size, V gene. The D gene is left open where the match is weak. Only some rows state a clone size, as once, few, many or a class for expanded clones.

TGTGCCAGCTCACCAAGAGTGGGACAGAACACCGGGGAGCTGTTTTTT | CASSPRVGQNTGELFF | NA | TRBJ2-2 | NA | TRBV18
TGTGCCAGCAGCCCTCTAAGATCGACTAGCGCCGAGACCCAGTACTTC | CASSPLRSTSAETQYF | TRBD2 | TRBJ2-5 | NA | TRBV11-2
TGTGCCAGCAGTTTTACGGACAACCAAGAGACCCAGTACTTC | CASSFTDNQETQYF | NA | TRBJ2-5 | once | TRBV28
TGTGCCAGCTCTGGGACATCTAACACTGAAGCTTTCTTT | CASSGTSNTEAFF | NA | TRBJ1-1 | NA | TRBV18
TGTGCCAGCAGCAGGAGACAGGGGGGCGAGCAGTACTTC | CASSRRQGGEQYF | TRBD1 | TRBJ2-7 | once | TRBV7-8
TGCAGCGGGGACAGGACACCGAACACCGGGGAGCTGTTTTTT | CSGDRTPNTGELFF | TRBD1 | TRBJ2-2 | NA | TRBV29-1
TGTGCCAGTAGTATAGCAGGGGCGATGAACACTGAAGCTTTCTTT | CASSIAGAMNTEAFF | NA | TRBJ1-1 | NA | TRBV19
TGTGCCAGCAGCGACCGACTAGCGGGACCCACAGATACGCAGTATTTT | CASSDRLAGPTDTQYF | TRBD2 | TRBJ2-3 | few | TRBV4-2
TGCGCCAGCAGCCAAGTTTTACAGCAATTCACAGATACGCAGTATTTT | CASSQVLQQFTDTQYF | NA | TRBJ2-3 | NA | TRBV4-1
TGTGCCAGCAGTCTCTCCGGGACTAGCGGGAGGGCCGGGTGGAAGGAGCAGTACTTC | CASSLSGTSGRAGWKEQYF | TRBD2 | TRBJ2-7 | once | TRBV28
TGTGCCAGCAGCGCCGACAGTGACTTCGGGGAGCTGTTTTTT | CASSADSDFGELFF | NA | TRBJ2-2 | NA | TRBV9
TGTGCCAGCAGCGTCACAGGGACCTTCAGCACAGATACGCAGTATTTT | CASSVTGTFSTDTQYF | NA | TRBJ2-3 | NA | TRBV7-6
TGTGCCAGCAGTAAAACTAGCTCCTCTTCCTACGAGCAGTACTTC | CASSKTSSSSYEQYF | NA | TRBJ2-7 | NA | TRBV27
TGTGCCAGCAGTGACCCCATAGGGTCGGACACCATATATTTT | CASSDPIGSDTIYF | NA | TRBJ1-3 | NA | TRBV6-1
TGTGCCAGCCGACTAGCGGGAGAGACCGGGGAGCTGTTTTTT | CASRLAGETGELFF | TRBD2 | TRBJ2-2 | NA | TRBV6-1